This TCR beta chain was captured by sequencing in a study of somatic mutations in cytotoxic T cells in rheumatoid arthritis. Findings and limits, study-wide: Patients with a largest CD8+ clone exceeding 20% of CD8+ cells numbered about an eighth of the 65.

From germline, CDR1 is SGHRS and CDR2 YFSETQ. The J segment lost 5 bases and the V segment lost 0 bases, leaving 5 bases of the junction unmatched. The CDR3 totals 14 residues. Clones were sequenced by immunoSEQ multiplex PCR, and TCRdb holds only the in-frame ones, with some missing. Of some 38,000 clones in the sample, about four fifths were seen once. About this clone: Antigen specificity is unknown.

Healthy-control blood donors had a median age of 56 years (range about 20-75) and were less than 60% female. This clonotype was obtained from a man aged 35 to 55 in good health. The source material was CD8+ T cells sorted from blood. The rearrangement uses TRBV5-1 and TRBJ2-7; 7 nucleotides agree with TRBD2. CDR3 coding DNA: TGCGCCAGCAGCTTGGAGGGCGGGAGCGACGAGCAGTACTTC. Protein sequence: CASSLEGGSDEQYF.